The sequence of this T cell receptor (beta chain) was determined in a study of cytomegalovirus exposure and HLA in healthy donors. Study conclusions and caveats: Because they were indistinguishable, some V segments, including TRBV6-2 and TRBV6-3, were excluded. Sequencing likely generated an artifact that appeared as a cluster of highly shared sequence variants.

Healthy bone marrow donors made up the cohort. This CDR3 has 15 residues. Losses at the gene ends were 0 bases for V and 14 bases for J; bases not matched to a gene: 12. Germline loops: CDR1 MNHEY, CDR2 SMNVEV (reference sequence). Of note for this clone: Its antigen is undetermined.

The PCR used 60 Vbeta and 13 Jbeta primers. Sequencing used immunoSEQ multiplex PCR; TCRdb keeps in-frame clones, though not all of them. Among approximately 84,000 clones listed, approximately 74% were seen once. The sequencing input was PBMCs. This clonotype originated in a man aged 40-55 years in good health and CMV-seropositive. The rearrangement uses TRBV27 and TRBJ2-2, with TRBD1 identical over 7 bases. The CDR3 sequence: CASSLSGTDPVGLFF. The DNA of the CDR3 is TGTGCCAGCAGTTTATCTGGGACAGACCCCGTAGGACTGTTTTTT.